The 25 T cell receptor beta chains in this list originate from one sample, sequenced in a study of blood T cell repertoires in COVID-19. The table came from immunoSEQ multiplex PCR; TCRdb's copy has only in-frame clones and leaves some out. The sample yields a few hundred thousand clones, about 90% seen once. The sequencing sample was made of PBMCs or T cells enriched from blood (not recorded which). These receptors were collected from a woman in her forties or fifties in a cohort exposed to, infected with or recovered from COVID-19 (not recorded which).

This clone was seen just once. The CDR3 here is CASGSTGHQPQHF. CDR3 DNA: TGTGCTAGTGGGTCGACAGGACATCAGCCCCAGCATTTT. The chain combines TRBV12-5 with TRBJ1-5, with D tentatively TRBD1 (6 bases). This CDR3 comprises 13 residues. The V end was cut by 6 bases, the J end by 5 bases, with 11 bases between. Germline values: CDR1 LGHNT, CDR2 FRNRAP. The full variable domain, in which reference TRBV12-5 and TRBJ1-5 provide the parts outside the CDR3, is DARVTQTPRHKVTEMGQEVTMRCQPILGHNTVFWYRQTMMQGLELLAYFRNRAPLDDSGMPKDRFSAEMPDATLATLKIQPSEPRDSAVYFCASGSTGHQPQHFGDGTRLSIL.

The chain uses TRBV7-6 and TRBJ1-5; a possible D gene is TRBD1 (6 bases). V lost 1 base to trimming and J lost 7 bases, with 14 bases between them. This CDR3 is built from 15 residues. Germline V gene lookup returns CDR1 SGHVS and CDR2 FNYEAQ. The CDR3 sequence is CASSLEGNDRQPQHF. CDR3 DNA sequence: TGTGCCAGCAGCTTAGAGGGAAACGACAGGCAGCCCCAGCATTTT.

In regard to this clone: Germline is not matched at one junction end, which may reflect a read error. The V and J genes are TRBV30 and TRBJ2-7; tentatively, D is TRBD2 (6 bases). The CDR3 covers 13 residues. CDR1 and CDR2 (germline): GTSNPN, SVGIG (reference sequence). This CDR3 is CAWSPKATGLKDF. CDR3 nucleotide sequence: TGTGCCTGGAGTCCGAAGGCGACGGGACTCAAAGACTTC.

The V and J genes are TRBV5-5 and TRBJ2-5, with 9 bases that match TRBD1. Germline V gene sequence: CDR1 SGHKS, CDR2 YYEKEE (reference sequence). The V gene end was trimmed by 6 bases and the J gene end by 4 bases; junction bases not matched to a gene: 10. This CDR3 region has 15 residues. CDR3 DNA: TGTGCCAGCAAACTTTCCGGGACAGGGACAGAGACCCAGTACTTC. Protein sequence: CASKLSGTGTETQYF.

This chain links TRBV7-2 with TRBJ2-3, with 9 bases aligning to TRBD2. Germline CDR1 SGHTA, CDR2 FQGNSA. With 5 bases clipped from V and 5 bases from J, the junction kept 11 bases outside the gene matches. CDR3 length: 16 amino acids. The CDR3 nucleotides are TGTGCCAGCAGCCGGAGAGCGGGGGGCGGAGGAGATACGCAGTATTTT. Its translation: CASSRRAGGGGDTQYF.

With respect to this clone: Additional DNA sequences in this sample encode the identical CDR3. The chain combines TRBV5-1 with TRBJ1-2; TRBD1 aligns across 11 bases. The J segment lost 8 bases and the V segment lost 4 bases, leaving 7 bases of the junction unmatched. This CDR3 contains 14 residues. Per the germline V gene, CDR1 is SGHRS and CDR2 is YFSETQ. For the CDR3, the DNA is TGCGCCAGCAGCCTCGGACAGGGGGCCGGAGGCTACACCTTC. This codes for CASSLGQGAGGYTF.

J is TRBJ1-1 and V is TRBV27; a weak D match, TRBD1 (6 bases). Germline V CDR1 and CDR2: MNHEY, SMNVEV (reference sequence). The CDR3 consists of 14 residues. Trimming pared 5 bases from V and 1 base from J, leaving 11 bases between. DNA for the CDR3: TGTGCCAGCAGTCCCATAGGGGGGAACACTGAAGCTTTCTTT. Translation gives CASSPIGGNTEAFF.

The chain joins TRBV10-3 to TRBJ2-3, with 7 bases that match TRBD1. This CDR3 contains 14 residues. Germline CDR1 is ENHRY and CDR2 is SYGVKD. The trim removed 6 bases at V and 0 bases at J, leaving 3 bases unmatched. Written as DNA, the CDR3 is TGTGCCATCAGCCCGGGACAGAGCACAGATACGCAGTATTTT. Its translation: CAISPGQSTDTQYF.

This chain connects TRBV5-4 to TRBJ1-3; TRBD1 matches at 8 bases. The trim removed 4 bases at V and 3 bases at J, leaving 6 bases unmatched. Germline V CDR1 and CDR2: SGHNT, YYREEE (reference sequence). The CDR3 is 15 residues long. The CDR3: CASSMQGAGGNTIYF. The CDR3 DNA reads TGTGCCAGCAGCATGCAGGGGGCTGGTGGAAACACCATATATTTT. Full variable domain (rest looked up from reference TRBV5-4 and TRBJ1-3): ETGVTQSPTHLIKTRGQQVTLRCSSQSGHNTVSWYQQALGQGPQFIFQYYREEENGRGNFPPRFSGLQFPNYSSELNVNALELDDSALYLCASSMQGAGGNTIYFGEGSWLTVV.

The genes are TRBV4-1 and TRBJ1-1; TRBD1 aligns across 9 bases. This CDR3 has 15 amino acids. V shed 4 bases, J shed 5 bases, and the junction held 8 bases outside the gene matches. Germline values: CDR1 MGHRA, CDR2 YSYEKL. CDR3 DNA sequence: TGCGCCAGCAGCCCTGGGGACAGGGAGTTAACTGAAGCTTTCTTT. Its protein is CASSPGDRELTEAFF.

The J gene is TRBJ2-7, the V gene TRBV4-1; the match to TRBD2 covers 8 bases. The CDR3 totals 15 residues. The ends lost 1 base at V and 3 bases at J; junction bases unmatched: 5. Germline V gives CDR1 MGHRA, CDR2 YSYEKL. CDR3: CASSQGRGANYEQYF. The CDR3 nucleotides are TGCGCCAGCAGCCAAGGGCGGGGGGCCAACTACGAGCAGTACTTC.

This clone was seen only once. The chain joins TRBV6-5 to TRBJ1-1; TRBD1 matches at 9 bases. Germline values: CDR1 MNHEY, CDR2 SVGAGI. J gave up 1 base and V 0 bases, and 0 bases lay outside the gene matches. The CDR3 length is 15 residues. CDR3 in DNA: TGTGCCAGCAGTTACTCGGGACAGGGGAACACTGAAGCTTTCTTT. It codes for CASSYSGQGNTEAFF.

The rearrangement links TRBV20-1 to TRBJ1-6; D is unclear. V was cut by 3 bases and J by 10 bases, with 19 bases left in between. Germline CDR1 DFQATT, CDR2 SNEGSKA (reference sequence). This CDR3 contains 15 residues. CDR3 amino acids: CSASIAGSQGSPLHF. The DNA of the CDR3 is TGCAGTGCTAGTATTGCGGGCTCCCAAGGCTCACCCCTCCACTTT.

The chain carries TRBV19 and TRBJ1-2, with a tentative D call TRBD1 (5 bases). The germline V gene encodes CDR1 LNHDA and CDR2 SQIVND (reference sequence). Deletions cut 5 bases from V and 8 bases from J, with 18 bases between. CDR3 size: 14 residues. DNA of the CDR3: TGTGCCAGTAGTCACAGGACCCACATCTCGGGCTACACCTTC. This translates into CASSHRTHISGYTF.

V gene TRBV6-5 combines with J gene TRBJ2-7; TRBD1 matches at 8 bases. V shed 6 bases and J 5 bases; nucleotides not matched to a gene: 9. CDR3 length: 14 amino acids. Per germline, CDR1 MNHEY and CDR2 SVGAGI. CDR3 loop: CASRAGTGGNEQYF. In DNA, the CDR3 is TGTGCCAGCAGGGCCGGGACAGGAGGTAACGAGCAGTACTTC.

This CDR3 reads CASNPGQGIGNTIYF. The CDR3 DNA follows: TGTGCCAGCAACCCGGGACAGGGGATCGGAAACACCATATATTTT. V gene TRBV7-2 combines with J gene TRBJ1-3, with TRBD1 identical over 10 bases. CDR1 SGHTA and CDR2 FQGNSA come from the germline V gene. J gave up 4 bases and V 7 bases, and 7 bases lay outside the gene matches. The CDR3 has 15 amino acids.

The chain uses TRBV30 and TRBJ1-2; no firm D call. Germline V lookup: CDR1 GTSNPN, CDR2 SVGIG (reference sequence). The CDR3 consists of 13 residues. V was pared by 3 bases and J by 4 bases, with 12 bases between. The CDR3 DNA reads TGTGCCTGGAGGTCGTTAGGAGGCTATGGCTACACCTTC. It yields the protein CAWRSLGGYGYTF. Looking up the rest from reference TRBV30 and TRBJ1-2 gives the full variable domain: SQTIHQWPATLVQPVGSPLSLECTVEGTSNPNLYWYRQAAGRGLQLLFYSVGIGQISSEVPQNLSASRPQDRQFILSSKKLLLSDSGFYLCAWRSLGGYGYTFGSGTRLTVV.

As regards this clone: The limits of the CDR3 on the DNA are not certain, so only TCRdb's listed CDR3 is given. The CDR3 protein is CASSYWATGSLYF. This chain connects TRBV6-5 to TRBJ1-3; the table assigns TRBD1, which was not confirmed against the DNA. The CDR3 region is 13 residues in length, termini included. The germline V gene has CDR1 MNHEY and CDR2 SVGAGI.

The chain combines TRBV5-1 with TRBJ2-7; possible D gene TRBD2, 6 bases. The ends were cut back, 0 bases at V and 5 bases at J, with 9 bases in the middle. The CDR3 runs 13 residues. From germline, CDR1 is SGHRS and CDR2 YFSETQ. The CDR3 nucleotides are TGCGCCAGCAGCTTGGGGGGCGGGAACGAGCAGTACTTC. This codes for CASSLGGGNEQYF.

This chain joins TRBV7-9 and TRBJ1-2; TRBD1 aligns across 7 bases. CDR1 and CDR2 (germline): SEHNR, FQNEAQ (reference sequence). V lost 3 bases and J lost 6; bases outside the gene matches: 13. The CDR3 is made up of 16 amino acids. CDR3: CASSFDRVLLSHGYTF. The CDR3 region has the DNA TGTGCCAGCAGCTTTGACAGGGTCCTGCTTTCGCATGGCTACACCTTC.

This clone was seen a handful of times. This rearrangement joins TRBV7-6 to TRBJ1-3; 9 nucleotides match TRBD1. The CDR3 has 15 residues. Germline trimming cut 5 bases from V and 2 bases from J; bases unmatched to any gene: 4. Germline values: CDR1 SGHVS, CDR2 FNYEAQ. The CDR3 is CASSPNRGPGNTIYF. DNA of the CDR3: TGTGCCAGCAGCCCTAACAGGGGGCCTGGAAACACCATATATTTT.

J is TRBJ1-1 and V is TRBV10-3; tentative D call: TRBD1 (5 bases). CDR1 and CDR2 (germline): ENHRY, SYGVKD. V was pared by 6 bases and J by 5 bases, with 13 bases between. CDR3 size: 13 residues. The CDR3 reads CAISANGGTEAFF. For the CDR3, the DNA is TGTGCCATCAGCGCTAATGGGGGGACTGAAGCTTTCTTT.

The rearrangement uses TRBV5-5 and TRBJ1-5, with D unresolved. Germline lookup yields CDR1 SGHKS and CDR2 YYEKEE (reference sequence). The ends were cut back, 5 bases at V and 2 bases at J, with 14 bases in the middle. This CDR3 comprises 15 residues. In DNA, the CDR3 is TGTGCCAGCAGTTCGGACTTCGCTGGCAATCAGCCCCAGCATTTT. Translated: CASSSDFAGNQPQHF. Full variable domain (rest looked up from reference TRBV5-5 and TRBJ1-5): DAGVTQSPTHLIKTRGQQVTLRCSPISGHKSVSWYQQVLGQGPQFIFQYYEKEERGRGNFPDRFSARQFPNYSSELNVNALLLGDSALYLCASSSDFAGNQPQHFGDGTRLSIL.

CDR3 in DNA: TGTGCCAGCAGCTCCCGGAGACGGGGGGGCCTCTACGAGCAGTACTTC. Its protein product is CASSSRRRGGLYEQYF. This chain uses TRBV3-1 (or the pseudogene TRBV3-2) with TRBJ2-7; 8 bases are a match to TRBD2. The trim removed 5 bases at V and 3 bases at J, leaving 12 bases unmatched. Germline-derived CDR1 and CDR2 are LGHDT and YNNKEL (reference sequence). The CDR3 is 16 amino acids.

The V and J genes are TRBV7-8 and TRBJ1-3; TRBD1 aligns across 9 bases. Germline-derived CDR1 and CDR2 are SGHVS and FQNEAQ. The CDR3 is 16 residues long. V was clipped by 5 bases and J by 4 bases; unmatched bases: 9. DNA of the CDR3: TGTGCCAGCAGCAGTTACAGGGGGCTAGGAGGAAACACCATATATTTT. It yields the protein CASSSYRGLGGNTIYF.